The clone carrying this T cell receptor (beta chain) was recorded a few times. The antigen is not known. Libraries for TCR beta were made by quantitative 5'-RACE with molecular barcodes. One entry per CDR3 protein results from TCRdb running MiXCR on the 5' RACE reads. The data show 300,000 to 400,000 distinct CDR3 sequences, roughly 10% seen once. This sample is part of a study of CD8 T cells in ankylosing spondylitis. Notes on the study in general: A TCR beta motif of eight or nine highly homologous variants seemed to mark ankylosing spondylitis blood. As for the disease-linked clones, they showed a CD8+ phenotype and occurred at relatively low frequencies in peripheral blood.

What was sequenced was blood, either unsorted or a sorted T cell fraction (not recorded which). This sequence originates from a female donor with ankylosing spondylitis or in good health (not recorded which).

In DNA, the CDR3 is TGTGCCAGCAGCTCCCTACCCACGGACAGGAGGAACAATGAGCAGTTCTTC. Translation gives CASSSLPTDRRNNEQFF. The rearrangement uses TRBV5-5 and TRBJ2-1; 7 positions agree with TRBD1. Unmatched junction bases numbered 14, after V lost 3 bases and J lost 5 bases. CDR3 length equals 17 residues. Germline-derived CDR1 and CDR2 are SGHKS and YYEKEE (reference sequence).